Sequencing of this TCR beta chain was carried out in a study of blood T cell repertoires in COVID-19. Study in general: Sources were T cells, B-cell-depleted T cells, or PBMCs; the material itself was cDNA or gDNA.

Authors' analysis steps: Amplification of reference gene primers provided the estimated nucleated cell counts. Produced via immunoSEQ multiplex PCR; TCRdb's table is partial and in-frame only. The V and J calls and the clone size are those of that table, but D and trimming were determined from the DNA. The table records about 120,000 clones, roughly 91% of them present only once. This CDR3 spans 14 amino acids. V was cut by 4 bases and J by 3 bases, with 12 bases left in between. From germline, CDR1 is SGHTA and CDR2 FQGNSA. Material for sequencing was peripheral blood. The genes are TRBV7-2 and TRBJ1-1, with D possibly being TRBD1 (6 bases). The TCR sequence derives from a man aged 55-75 years with COVID-19, enrolled during active disease. The CDR3 protein is CASSYPNRDTEAFF. The CDR3 DNA is TGTGCCAGCAGCTACCCCAACAGGGACACTGAAGCTTTCTTT.